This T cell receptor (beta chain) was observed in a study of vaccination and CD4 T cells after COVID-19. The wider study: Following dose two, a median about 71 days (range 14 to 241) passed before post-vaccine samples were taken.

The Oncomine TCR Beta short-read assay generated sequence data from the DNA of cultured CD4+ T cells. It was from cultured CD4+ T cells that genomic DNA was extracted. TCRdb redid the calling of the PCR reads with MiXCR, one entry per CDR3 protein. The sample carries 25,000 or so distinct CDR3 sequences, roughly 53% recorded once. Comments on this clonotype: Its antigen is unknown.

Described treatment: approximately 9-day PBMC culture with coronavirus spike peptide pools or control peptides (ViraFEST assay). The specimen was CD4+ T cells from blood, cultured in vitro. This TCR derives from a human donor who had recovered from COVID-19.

The CDR3 sequence: CASVRLPIGRANEQFF. CDR3 coding DNA: TGTGCCAGTGTTCGGTTGCCGATCGGTAGGGCTAATGAGCAGTTCTTC. The V gene is TRBV27, the J gene TRBJ2-1, with unresolved D. CDR1 and CDR2 (germline): MNHEY, SMNVEV (reference sequence). CDR3 length: 16 amino acids. Deletions cut 9 bases from V and 7 bases from J, with 25 bases between.